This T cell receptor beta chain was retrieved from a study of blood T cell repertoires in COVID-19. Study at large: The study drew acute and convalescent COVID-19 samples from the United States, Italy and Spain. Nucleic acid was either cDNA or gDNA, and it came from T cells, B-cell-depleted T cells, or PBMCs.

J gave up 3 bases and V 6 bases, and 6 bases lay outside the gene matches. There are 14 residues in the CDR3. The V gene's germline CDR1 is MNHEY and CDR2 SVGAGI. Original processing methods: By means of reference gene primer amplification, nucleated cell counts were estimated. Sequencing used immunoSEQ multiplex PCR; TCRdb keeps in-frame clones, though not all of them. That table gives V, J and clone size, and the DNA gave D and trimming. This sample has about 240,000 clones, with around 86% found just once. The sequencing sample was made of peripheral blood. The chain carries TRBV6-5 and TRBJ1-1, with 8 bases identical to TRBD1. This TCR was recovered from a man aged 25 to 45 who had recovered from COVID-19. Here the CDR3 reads CASRSQGGDTEAFF. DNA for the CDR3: TGTGCCAGCAGATCACAGGGGGGGGACACTGAAGCTTTCTTT.